Presented here are 14 T cell receptor beta chains from one specimen sequenced in a study of shared clonotypes between healthy human individuals. TCRdb's table, derived via immunoSEQ multiplex PCR, lists solely in-frame clones and lacks some. The table shows about 2.3 million clones, with less than 95% occurring only once. Sequences were obtained from naive CD4+ T cells from PBMCs. Subset indicated: CD45RA+ positively selected. The receptors originated from a man aged 18 to 29 in good health. Some clones in this sample may be carry-over from other donors' samples.

The rearrangement joins TRBV5-4 to TRBJ1-5; D perhaps matches TRBD1 (6 bases). Per germline, CDR1 SGHNT and CDR2 YYREEE (reference sequence). This CDR3 has 15 amino acids. The V and J ends lost 4 bases and 4 bases respectively, with 15 bases between them. CDR3 DNA sequence: TGTGCCAGCAGCGCTTGGGGGGCGCGGAATCAGCCCCAGCATTTT. Amino acids: CASSAWGARNQPQHF.

This clone was observed once. The chain has TRBV9 and TRBJ2-2; TRBD2 matches 10 bases. Germline V CDR1 and CDR2: SGDLS, YYNGEE. After removal of 0 bases from V and 6 bases from J, the junction contained 5 bases not matched to a gene. This CDR3 spans 16 amino acids. The CDR3 here is CASSVDPSGRPGELFF. The CDR3 region has the DNA TGTGCCAGCAGCGTAGATCCTAGCGGGAGACCCGGGGAGCTGTTTTTT.

V usage is TRBV9 and J usage is TRBJ2-1, with D possibly TRBD2 on 6 matching bases. The V end was cut by 4 bases, the J end by 0 bases, with 14 bases between. CDR1 is SGDLS and CDR2 is YYNGEE in the germline V gene. The CDR3 runs to 16 residues. The CDR3 loop reads CASSPQVGGSYNEQFF. The DNA of the CDR3 is TGTGCCAGCAGCCCTCAAGTGGGAGGCTCCTACAATGAGCAGTTCTTC.

This clone was detected only once. The V and J genes are TRBV9 and TRBJ1-2; the D gene is possibly TRBD1 (5 bases). Germline loops: CDR1 SGDLS, CDR2 YYNGEE. CDR3 length equals 13 residues. Trimming shortened V by 0 bases and J by 8 bases, and 11 bases separated the two germline ends. CDR3 sequence reads: CASSVGTSGGYTF. CDR3 in DNA: TGTGCCAGCAGCGTAGGGACATCAGGAGGCTACACCTTC.

This clone was found once. In DNA form, the CDR3 reads TGTGCCAGCAGCTTGCCCTGGGCCTCATATGGCTACACCTTC. This encodes CASSLPWASYGYTF. The V and J genes are TRBV5-4 and TRBJ1-2; no clear D. CDR1 and CDR2 (germline): SGHNT, YYREEE (reference sequence). The CDR3 has 14 amino acids. V gave up 1 base and J gave up 5 bases, with 12 bases separating them.

In DNA, the CDR3 is TGTGCCAGCAGCTCTCAAACAGCTAACAATGAGCAGTTCTTC. Translating it yields CASSSQTANNEQFF. The chain carries TRBV7-6 and TRBJ2-1; D gene unclear. This CDR3 contains 14 residues. CDR1 is SGHVS and CDR2 is FNYEAQ in the germline V gene. Deletions cut 4 bases from V and 5 bases from J, with 12 bases between.

The chain joins TRBV5-4 to TRBJ2-1; 7 nucleotides align to TRBD2. V lost 5 bases and J lost 4; bases outside the gene matches: 9. This CDR3 region has 15 residues. Germline assignment: CDR1 SGHNT and CDR2 YYREEE (reference sequence). In nucleotides, the CDR3 is TGTGCCAGCAGGGTAGGGAGGGAGACTTACAATGAGCAGTTCTTC. This encodes CASRVGRETYNEQFF.

The chain joins TRBV29-1 to TRBJ1-2, with D unresolved. Trimming removed 6 bases from V and 8 bases from J, with 22 bases in between. Germline values: CDR1 SQVTM, CDR2 ANQGSEA. The CDR3 covers 14 residues. CDR3: CSVTGRTGLRGYTF. CDR3 nucleotides: TGCAGCGTCACTGGAAGGACGGGCCTACGGGGCTACACCTTC.

CDR3 loop: CASSPLRGQYSGANVLTF. In DNA form, the CDR3 reads TGTGCCAGCAGTCCCCTCCGGGGGCAATACTCTGGGGCCAACGTCCTGACTTTC. The chain recombines TRBV14 with TRBJ2-6; D could derive from TRBD1 or TRBD2 (6 bases each). Trimming cost V 6 bases and J 0 bases, with 18 bases left between them. Germline V gene lookup returns CDR1 SGHDN and CDR2 FVKESK. There are 18 residues in the CDR3. Looking up the rest from reference TRBV14 and TRBJ2-6 gives the full variable domain: EAGVTQFPSHSVIEKGQTVTLRCDPISGHDNLYWYRRVMGKEIKFLLHFVKESKQDESGMPNNRFLAERTGGTYSTLKVQPAELEDSGVYFCASSPLRGQYSGANVLTFGAGSRLTVL.

This chain links TRBV2 with TRBJ2-3; 8 bases match TRBD2. CDR3 size: 16 residues. Trimming removed 6 bases from V and 6 bases from J; junction bases left unmatched: 14. The germline gives CDR1 SNHLY, CDR2 FYNNEI. CDR3 DNA sequence: TGTGCCAGCAGCTTCTACGGCGGGAGGTCTTCGGATACGCAGTATTTT. Residues: CASSFYGGRSSDTQYF.

V and J are TRBV4-1 and TRBJ2-2; the D call may be TRBD1 or TRBD2 (6 bases each). The CDR3 is 15 amino acids. Trimming left V 0 bases short and J 7 bases short, with 12 bases between. From germline, CDR1 is MGHRA and CDR2 YSYEKL. CDR3 sequence (DNA): TGCGCCAGCAGCCAAGAAGGGGGAGGCGGCGGGGAGCTGTTTTTT. It specifies CASSQEGGGGGELFF.

The chain uses TRBV11-3 and TRBJ2-5; D perhaps matches TRBD2 (6 bases). CDR1 is SGHNT, CDR2 YENEEA, per germline. V was shortened by 5 bases and J by 5 bases, with 18 bases between the two germline ends. The CDR3 sequence is 15 residues long. The CDR3 nucleotides are TGTGCCAGCAGCAGCGGGCCCCAAGAAGGCGAGACCCAGTACTTC. It encodes CASSSGPQEGETQYF.

V usage is TRBV9 and J usage is TRBJ2-2; D is unresolved. Trimming stripped 4 bases from V and 1 base from J, with 11 bases between. Per germline, CDR1 SGDLS and CDR2 YYNGEE. The CDR3 loop spans 15 amino acids. CDR3 coding DNA: TGTGCCAGCAGCTCGGACGTACGGAACACCGGGGAGCTGTTTTTT. This codes for CASSSDVRNTGELFF.

This chain uses TRBV14 with TRBJ1-4; 9 nucleotides align to TRBD1. V shed 4 bases and J 6 bases; nucleotides not matched to a gene: 3. There are 14 residues in the CDR3. From germline, CDR1 is SGHDN and CDR2 FVKESK. CDR3 sequence: CASSPTGGDEKLFF. The CDR3 DNA follows: TGTGCCAGCAGCCCGACAGGGGGGGATGAAAAACTGTTTTTT. Full variable domain (outside the CDR3, taken from reference TRBV14 and TRBJ1-4): EAGVTQFPSHSVIEKGQTVTLRCDPISGHDNLYWYRRVMGKEIKFLLHFVKESKQDESGMPNNRFLAERTGGTYSTLKVQPAELEDSGVYFCASSPTGGDEKLFFGSGTQLSVL.